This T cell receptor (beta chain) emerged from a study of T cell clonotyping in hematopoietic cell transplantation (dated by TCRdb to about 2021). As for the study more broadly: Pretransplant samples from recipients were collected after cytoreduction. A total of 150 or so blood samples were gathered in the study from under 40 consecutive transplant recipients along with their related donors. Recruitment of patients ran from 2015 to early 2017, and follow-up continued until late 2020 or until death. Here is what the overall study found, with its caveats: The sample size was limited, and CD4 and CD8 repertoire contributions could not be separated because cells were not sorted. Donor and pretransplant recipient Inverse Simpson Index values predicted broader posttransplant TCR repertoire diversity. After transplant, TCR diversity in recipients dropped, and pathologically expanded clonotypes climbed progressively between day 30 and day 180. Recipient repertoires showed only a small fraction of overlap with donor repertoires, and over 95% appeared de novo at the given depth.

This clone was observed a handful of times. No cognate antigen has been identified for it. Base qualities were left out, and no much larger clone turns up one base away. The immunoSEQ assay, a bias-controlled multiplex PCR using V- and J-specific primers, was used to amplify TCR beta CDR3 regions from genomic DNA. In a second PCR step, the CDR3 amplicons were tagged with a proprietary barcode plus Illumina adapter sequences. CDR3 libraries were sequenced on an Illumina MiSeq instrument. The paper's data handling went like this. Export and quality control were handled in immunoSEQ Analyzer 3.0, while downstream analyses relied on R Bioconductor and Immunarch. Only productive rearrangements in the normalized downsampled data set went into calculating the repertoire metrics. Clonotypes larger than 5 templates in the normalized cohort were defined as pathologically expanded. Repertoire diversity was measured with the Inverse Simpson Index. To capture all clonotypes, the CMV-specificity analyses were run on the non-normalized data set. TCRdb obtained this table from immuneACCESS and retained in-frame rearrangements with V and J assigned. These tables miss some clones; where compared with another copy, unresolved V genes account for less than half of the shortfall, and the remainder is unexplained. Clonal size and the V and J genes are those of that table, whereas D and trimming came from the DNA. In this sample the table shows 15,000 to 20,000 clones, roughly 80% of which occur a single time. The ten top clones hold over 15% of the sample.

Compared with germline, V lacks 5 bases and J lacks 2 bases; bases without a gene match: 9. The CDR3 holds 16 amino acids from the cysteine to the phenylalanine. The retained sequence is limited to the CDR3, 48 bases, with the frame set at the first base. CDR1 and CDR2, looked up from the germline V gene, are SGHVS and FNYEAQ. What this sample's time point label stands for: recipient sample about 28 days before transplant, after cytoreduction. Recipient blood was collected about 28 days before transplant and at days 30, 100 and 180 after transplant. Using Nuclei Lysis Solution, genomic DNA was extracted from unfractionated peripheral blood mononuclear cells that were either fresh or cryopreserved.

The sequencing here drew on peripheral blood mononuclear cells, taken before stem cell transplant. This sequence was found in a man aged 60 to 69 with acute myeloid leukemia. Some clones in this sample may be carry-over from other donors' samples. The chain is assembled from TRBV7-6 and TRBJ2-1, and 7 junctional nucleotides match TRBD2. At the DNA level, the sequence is TGTGCCAGCAGCACGGGGGGAGGAAAAACCTACAATGAGCAGTTCTTC. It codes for CASSTGGGKTYNEQFF. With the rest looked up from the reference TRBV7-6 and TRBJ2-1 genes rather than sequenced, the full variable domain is GAGVSQSPRYKVTKRGQDVALRCDPISGHVSLYWYRQALGQGPEFLTYFNYEAQQDKSGLPNDRFSAERPEGSISTLTIQRTEQRDSAMYRCASSTGGGKTYNEQFFGPGTRLTVL.